These 28 T cell receptor beta chains originate from one sample sequenced in a study of post-analysis software for immune sequencing data. Study-wide results and caveats: TRBV segments more frequent in patients than in controls numbered several and included TRBV5-6, TRBV5-1 and TRBV20-1.

For these receptors, no antigen is known. Built from TCR beta cDNA, the libraries had unique molecular identifiers in them. TCRdb re-analysed the PCR reads in MiXCR, keeping a single row per CDR3 protein. The profile covers around 710,000 distinct CDR3 sequences, with roughly 46% appearing a single time and roughly 5.2% taken by the ten largest. The sample consisted of blood. All receptors derive from a girl between 10 and 17 years old with multiple sclerosis.

The chain carries TRBV7-2 and TRBJ2-1; D is ambiguous. CDR3 size: 13 residues. Per germline, CDR1 SGHTA and CDR2 FQGNSA. V was shortened by 5 bases and J by 8 bases, with 13 bases between the two germline ends. The chain's CDR3 is CASSTDPRDEQFF. As DNA, the CDR3 is TGTGCCAGCAGCACTGACCCGAGAGATGAGCAGTTCTTC.

V gene TRBV5-1 combines with J gene TRBJ2-1, with 7 bases matching TRBD2. CDR1 is SGHRS, CDR2 YFSETQ, per germline. The CDR3 spans 13 residues. Germline trimming cut 7 bases from V and 4 bases from J; bases unmatched to any gene: 5. For the CDR3, the DNA is TGCGCCAGCCAGCGGGAATCATACAATGAGCAGTTCTTC. Translation gives CASQRESYNEQFF.

The V gene is TRBV20-1, the J gene TRBJ1-2; TRBD1 agrees at 7 bases. V shed 1 base, J shed 4 bases, and the junction held 3 bases outside the gene matches. The germline V gene encodes CDR1 DFQATT and CDR2 SNEGSKA (reference sequence). The CDR3 is 13 residues long. CDR3 nucleotide sequence: TGCAGTGCTAGAGGCCGGGACAGCTATGGCTACACCTTC. This translates into CSARGRDSYGYTF.

The rearrangement joins TRBV6-2 or TRBV6-3 to TRBJ2-7; D is perhaps TRBD2 (6 bases). The length of the CDR3 is 15 residues. The germline V gene encodes CDR1 MNHEY and CDR2 SVGEGT. Trimming pared 2 bases from V and 0 bases from J, leaving 11 bases between. This chain's CDR3 is CASSYPPRDSYEQYF. The CDR3 nucleotides are TGTGCCAGCAGTTACCCCCCGCGGGACTCCTACGAGCAGTACTTC.

This clonotype appeared many times. J is TRBJ2-4 and V is TRBV5-6, with TRBD2 identical over 9 bases. Looked up from germline, CDR1 is SGHDT and CDR2 is YYEEEE. Germline trimming cut 4 bases from V and 2 bases from J; bases unmatched to any gene: 13. The CDR3 extends over 18 amino acids. CDR3 bases: TGTGCCAGCAGCCTCCCGGGACTAGCAGTAAATACCAAAAACATTCAGTACTTC. Encoded protein: CASSLPGLAVNTKNIQYF. Using reference TRBV5-6 and TRBJ2-4 for the parts outside the CDR3, the full variable domain is DAGVTQSPTHLIKTRGQQVTLRCSPKSGHDTVSWYQQALGQGPQFIFQYYEEEERQRGNFPDRFSGHQFPNYSSELNVNALLLGDSALYLCASSLPGLAVNTKNIQYFGAGTRLSVL.

The rearrangement joins TRBV20-1 to TRBJ1-1; tentative D call: TRBD1 (6 bases). Trimming took off 5 bases at V and 1 base at J, with 14 bases between the two ends. Germline CDR1 DFQATT, CDR2 SNEGSKA (reference sequence). The CDR3 totals 14 residues. The DNA for the CDR3 is TGCAGTGCTCCACAGGGCCTCGGGAACACTGAAGCTTTCTTT. Amino acids: CSAPQGLGNTEAFF.

This clonotype was recorded only once. V is TRBV7-9 and J is TRBJ2-7; 15 positions agree with TRBD2. The germline V gene encodes CDR1 SEHNR and CDR2 FQNEAQ (reference sequence). The CDR3 loop spans 15 amino acids. Trimming cost V 5 bases and J 7 bases; bases outside gene matches: 6. The CDR3 region has the DNA TGTGCCAGCAGCCAAGGACTAGCGGGAGGGGAGGAGCAGTACTTC. This codes for CASSQGLAGGEEQYF.

A single count supports this clonotype. The V gene is TRBV12-3 or TRBV12-4, the J gene TRBJ2-3; possible D gene TRBD2, 6 bases. The V and J ends lost 10 bases and 5 bases respectively, with 10 bases between them. This CDR3 is 11 amino acids long. CDR3 sequence reads: CATKAGDTQYF. DNA of the CDR3: TGTGCCACCAAAGCGGGAGATACGCAGTATTTT.

The chain couples TRBV20-1 to TRBJ2-3; possible D gene TRBD1, 6 bases. Trimming removed 1 base from V and 2 bases from J, with 13 bases in between. Germline-derived CDR1 and CDR2 are DFQATT and SNEGSKA (reference sequence). There are 15 residues in the CDR3. Here the CDR3 DNA reads TGCAGTGCTAGAGTACAAGGGGGTTACACAGATACGCAGTATTTT. This encodes CSARVQGGYTDTQYF.

This clonotype was recorded a few times. J is TRBJ2-7 and V is TRBV6-2 or TRBV6-3; the D is unclear. CDR1 MNHEY and CDR2 SVGEGT come from the germline V gene. V lost 0 bases and J lost 1, with 19 bases in between. The length of the CDR3 is 18 residues. The CDR3 here is CASSYSISRPSQSYEQYF. The CDR3 DNA reads TGTGCCAGCAGTTACTCGATCAGTCGGCCATCTCAATCCTACGAGCAGTACTTC.

The rearrangement joins TRBV20-1 to TRBJ1-1; 7 nucleotides line up with TRBD1. Germline values: CDR1 DFQATT, CDR2 SNEGSKA (reference sequence). The CDR3 runs to 12 residues. Unmatched junction bases numbered 3, after V lost 5 bases and J lost 3 bases. DNA for the CDR3: TGCAGTGCTCACAGGGGTCACACTGAAGCTTTCTTT. Residues: CSAHRGHTEAFF.

DNA for the CDR3: TGTGCCAGCAGCTTCCGGGGGAGCGGACAGCCCCAGCATTTT. The encoded protein is CASSFRGSGQPQHF. The rearrangement uses TRBV5-6 and TRBJ1-5; D may be TRBD1 (5 bases). Deletions cut 2 bases from V and 7 bases from J, with 13 bases between. This CDR3 has 14 residues. Germline V gene sequence: CDR1 SGHDT, CDR2 YYEEEE.

This clonotype has just a few counts. J is TRBJ2-3 and V is TRBV21-1; the table's D call TRBD1 went unverified against the DNA. TRBV21-1 has pseudogene status. The CDR3 consists of 19 residues. CDR3 residues: CASSKGQPSYSPGADTQYF. DNA of the CDR3: TGTGCCAGCAGCAAAGGCCAACCGTCCTACAGCCCCGGCGCAGATACGCAGTATTTT.

This chain uses TRBV7-9 with TRBJ1-1, with D uncertain. V was shortened by 2 bases and J by 4 bases, with 8 bases between the two germline ends. The CDR3 has 13 amino acids. Germline values: CDR1 SEHNR, CDR2 FQNEAQ (reference sequence). The CDR3 loop reads CASSLNSPTEAFF. The CDR3 coding sequence is TGTGCCAGCAGCTTAAACAGCCCCACTGAAGCTTTCTTT.

This clonotype was picked up a small number of times. The V and J genes are TRBV6-1 and TRBJ2-3; the D is unclear. V lost 7 bases to trimming and J lost 0 bases, with 11 bases between them. The CDR3 loop spans 14 amino acids. Germline CDR1 is MNHNS and CDR2 is SASEGT. CDR3: CASKYTASTDTQYF. CDR3 coding DNA: TGTGCCAGCAAGTACACCGCTAGCACAGATACGCAGTATTTT.

Only a few counts were recorded for this clonotype. Its ends do not fully match the called genes, so a read error is possible. V gene TRBV7-7 combines with J gene TRBJ2-1; 7 bases are shared with TRBD1. The germline CDR1 and CDR2 sequences are SSHAT and FNYEAQ (reference sequence). This CDR3 is built from 15 residues. CDR3 sequence: CASSSTGAARDEQFF. In DNA form, the CDR3 reads TGTGCTAGCAGTTCTACAGGGGCCGCGAGGGATGAGCAGTTCTTC.

The gene calls are TRBV12-3 or TRBV12-4 and TRBJ2-3; D unclear. Trimming stripped 6 bases from V and 0 bases from J, with 13 bases between. This CDR3 contains 15 residues. The CDR3 sequence is CASSLFQTSTDTQYF. CDR3 nucleotide sequence: TGTGCCAGCAGCCTCTTCCAAACTAGCACAGATACGCAGTATTTT.

V usage is TRBV7-9 and J usage is TRBJ2-3; TRBD2 matches at 8 bases. This CDR3 region has 15 residues. Trimming at V came to 5 bases and at J to 5 bases, leaving 9 bases not matched to a gene. In germline, CDR1 is SEHNR, CDR2 FQNEAQ (reference sequence). This chain's CDR3 is CASSGREGRGDTQYF. The CDR3, as DNA: TGTGCCAGCAGCGGTCGGGAGGGCCGGGGAGATACGCAGTATTTT.

The chain combines TRBV5-1 with TRBJ2-5; 7 nucleotides match TRBD2. Germline V gene sequence: CDR1 SGHRS, CDR2 YFSETQ. V was pared by 1 base and J by 4 bases, with 13 bases of the junction left unmatched. This CDR3 region has 17 residues. The DNA of the CDR3 is TGCGCCAGCAGCTTGACGGTTCCGTCAGCGGGAATAGAGACCCAGTACTTC. The encoded protein is CASSLTVPSAGIETQYF.

Here the CDR3 reads CASSLGSEVTGAFF. In nucleotides, the CDR3 is TGTGCCAGCAGCTTAGGGTCGGAGGTGACAGGGGCTTTCTTT. V is TRBV7-9 and J is TRBJ1-1; 7 bases are a match to TRBD1. Looked up from germline, CDR1 is SEHNR and CDR2 is FQNEAQ (reference sequence). V was pared by 1 base and J by 11 bases, with 10 bases of the junction left unmatched. This CDR3 region has 14 residues.

The chain is built from TRBV5-6 and TRBJ2-3; D gene unclear. Per the germline V gene, CDR1 is SGHDT and CDR2 is YYEEEE. The CDR3 loop spans 16 amino acids. Trimming took off 0 bases at V and 1 base at J, with 12 bases between the two ends. For the CDR3, the DNA is TGTGCCAGCAGCTTGGCGGTGACTGTGCGCACAGATACGCAGTATTTT. Translating it yields CASSLAVTVRTDTQYF.

The rearrangement uses TRBV12-3 or TRBV12-4 and TRBJ2-5; D is ambiguous. The J call may be incorrect, as the DNA end agrees better with TRBJ2-7. This CDR3 has 12 residues. DNA of the CDR3: TGTGCCAGCAGTCCTCACAGCACCGAGCAGTACTTC. This codes for CASSPHSTEQYF.

This sequence joins TRBV7-2 and TRBJ2-3, with D perhaps matching TRBD2 (6 bases). Germline CDR1 and CDR2: SGHTA and FQGNSA. The CDR3 is 15 amino acids. V shed 2 bases and J shed 1 base, with 10 bases lying between them. In DNA, the CDR3 is TGTGCCAGCAGCTTAACATGGGGGGGCACAGATACGCAGTATTTT. Its protein product is CASSLTWGGTDTQYF.

The chain is built from TRBV6-2 or TRBV6-3 and TRBJ2-5, with a weak D call TRBD2 (5 bases). The V gene lost 5 bases and the J gene lost 5 bases, with 9 bases spanning the gap. Germline V gene lookup returns CDR1 MNHEY and CDR2 SVGEGT. There are 12 residues in the CDR3. The chain's CDR3 is CASSTGDETQYF. In DNA, the CDR3 is TGTGCCAGCAGTACCGGGGATGAGACCCAGTACTTC.

The chain is built from TRBV24-1 and TRBJ1-5; TRBD1 matches 8 bases. The CDR3 loop spans 16 amino acids. The V gene's germline CDR1 is KGHDR and CDR2 SFDVKD. Trimming took 3 bases from V and 6 from J; bases not matched to a gene: 9. The CDR3, as DNA: TGTGCCACCAGTGATCCGACAGGGGAAGGGCGTCAGCCCCAGCATTTT. This encodes CATSDPTGEGRQPQHF.

Only a few counts were recorded for this clonotype. The chain links TRBV20-1 to TRBJ1-1, with D hard to call. This CDR3 has 13 amino acids. V was clipped by 5 bases and J by 3 bases, with 13 bases between them. Germline V gene lookup returns CDR1 DFQATT and CDR2 SNEGSKA (reference sequence). CDR3 in amino acids: CSAVPGLYTEAFF. CDR3 DNA sequence: TGCAGTGCTGTTCCGGGATTATACACTGAAGCTTTCTTT.

The V gene is TRBV5-1, the J gene TRBJ1-2; perhaps TRBD1 as D (5 bases). The CDR3 spans 15 residues. The germline CDR1 and CDR2 sequences are SGHRS and YFSETQ. With 4 bases removed from V and 6 bases from J, the gap between germline ends came to 19 bases. The CDR3 sequence is CASSGKGPVRHGYTF. In DNA, the CDR3 is TGCGCCAGCAGCGGCAAGGGGCCGGTTCGCCATGGCTACACCTTC.

The chain has TRBV13 and TRBJ1-1, with no clear D. The CDR3 is 15 amino acids. Germline V gene data show CDR1 as PRHDT and CDR2 as FYEKMQ (reference sequence). The V end was cut by 0 bases, the J end by 2 bases, with 10 bases between. The CDR3 DNA is TGTGCCAGCAGCTTAGGCCGGGTGGTAAACACTGAAGCTTTCTTT. This sequence encodes CASSLGRVVNTEAFF. Drawing the rest from reference TRBV13 and TRBJ1-1, the complete variable domain is AAGVIQSPRHLIKEKRETATLKCYPIPRHDTVYWYQQGPGQDPQFLISFYEKMQSDKGSIPDRFSAQQFSDYHSELNMSSLELGDSALYFCASSLGRVVNTEAFFGQGTRLTVV.